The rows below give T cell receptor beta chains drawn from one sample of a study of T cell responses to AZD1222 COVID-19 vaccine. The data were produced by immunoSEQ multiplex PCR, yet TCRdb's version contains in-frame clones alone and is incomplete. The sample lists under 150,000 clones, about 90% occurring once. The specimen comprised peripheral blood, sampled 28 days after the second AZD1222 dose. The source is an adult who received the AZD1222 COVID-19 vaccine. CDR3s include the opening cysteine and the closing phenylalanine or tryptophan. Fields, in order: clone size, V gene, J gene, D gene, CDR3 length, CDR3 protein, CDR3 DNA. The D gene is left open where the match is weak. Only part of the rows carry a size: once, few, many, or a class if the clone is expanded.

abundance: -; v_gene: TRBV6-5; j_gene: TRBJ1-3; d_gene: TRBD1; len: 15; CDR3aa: CASLRDRFIGNTIYF; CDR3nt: TGTGCCAGCTTGCGGGACAGGTTTATCGGAAACACCATATATTTT
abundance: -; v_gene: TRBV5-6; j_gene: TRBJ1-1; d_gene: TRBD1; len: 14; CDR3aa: CASSFRDRAPVAFF; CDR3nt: TGTGCCAGCAGCTTCCGGGACAGGGCGCCGGTAGCTTTCTTT
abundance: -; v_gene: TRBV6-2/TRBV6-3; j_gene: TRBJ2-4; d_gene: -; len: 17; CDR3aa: CASSWSPRGLAKNIQYF; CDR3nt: TGTGCCAGCAGTTGGTCCCCGAGGGGCCTAGCCAAAAACATTCAGTACTTC
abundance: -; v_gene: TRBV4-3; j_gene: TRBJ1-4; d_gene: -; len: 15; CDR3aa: CASSQDRGFNEKLFF; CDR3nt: TGCGCCAGCAGCCAAGACAGGGGATTTAATGAAAAACTGTTTTTT
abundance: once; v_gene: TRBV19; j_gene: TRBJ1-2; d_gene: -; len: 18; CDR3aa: CASHYFPRAQGVNYGYTF; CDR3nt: TGTGCCAGCCATTATTTCCCTCGGGCCCAGGGAGTCAACTATGGCTACACCTTC
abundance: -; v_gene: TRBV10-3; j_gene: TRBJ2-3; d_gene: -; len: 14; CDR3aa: CATRGAGGLDTQYF; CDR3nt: TGTGCCACCCGGGGGGCAGGTGGATTAGATACGCAGTATTTT
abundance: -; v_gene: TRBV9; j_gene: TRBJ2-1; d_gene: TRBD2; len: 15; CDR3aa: CASSSTSDPSNEQFF; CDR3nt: TGTGCCAGCAGCTCAACTAGCGACCCCAGCAATGAGCAGTTCTTC
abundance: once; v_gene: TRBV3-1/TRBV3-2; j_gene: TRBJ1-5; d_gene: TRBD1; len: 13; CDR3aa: CASSQGTDQPQHF; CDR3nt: TGTGCCAGCAGCCAGGGGACAGATCAGCCCCAGCATTTT
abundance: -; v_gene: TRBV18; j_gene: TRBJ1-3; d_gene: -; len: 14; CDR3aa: CASSPSVSGNTIYF; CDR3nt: TGTGCCAGCTCACCATCCGTCTCTGGAAACACCATATATTTT
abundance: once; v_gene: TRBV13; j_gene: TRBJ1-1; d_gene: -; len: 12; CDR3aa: CASSLRDTEAFF; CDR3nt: TGTGCCAGCAGCTTAAGGGATACTGAAGCTTTCTTT
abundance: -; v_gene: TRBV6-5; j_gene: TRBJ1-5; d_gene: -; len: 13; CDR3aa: CASKIGGDQPQHF; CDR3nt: TGTGCCAGCAAGATCGGGGGAGATCAGCCCCAGCATTTT
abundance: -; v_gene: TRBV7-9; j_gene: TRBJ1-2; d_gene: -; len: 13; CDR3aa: CASSFDSNYGYTF; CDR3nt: TGTGCCAGCAGCTTTGACAGTAACTATGGCTACACCTTC
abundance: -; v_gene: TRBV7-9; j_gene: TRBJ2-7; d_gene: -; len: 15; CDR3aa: CASSLMDLGTYEQYF; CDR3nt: TGTGCCAGCAGCTTAATGGACCTTGGAACCTACGAGCAGTACTTC
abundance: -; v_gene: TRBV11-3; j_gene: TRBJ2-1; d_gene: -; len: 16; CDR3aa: CASSQRGTRTYNEQFF; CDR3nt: TGTGCCAGCAGCCAACGCGGGACTCGAACCTACAATGAGCAGTTCTTC
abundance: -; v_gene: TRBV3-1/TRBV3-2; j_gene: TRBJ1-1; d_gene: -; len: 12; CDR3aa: CASSQERYEAFF; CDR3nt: TGTGCCAGCAGCCAAGAACGGTATGAAGCTTTCTTT
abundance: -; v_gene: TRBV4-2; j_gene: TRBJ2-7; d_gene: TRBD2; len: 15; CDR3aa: CASSQVASGEYEQYF; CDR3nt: TGTGCCAGCAGCCAGGTAGCGAGCGGGGAGTACGAGCAGTACTTC
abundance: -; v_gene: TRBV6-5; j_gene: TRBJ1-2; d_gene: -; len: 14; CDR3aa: CASTMGQGGNGYTF; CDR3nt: TGTGCCAGTACTATGGGGCAGGGCGGGAATGGCTACACCTTC
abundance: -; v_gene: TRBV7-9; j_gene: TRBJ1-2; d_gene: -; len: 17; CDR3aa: CASSFPSTGYINYGYTF; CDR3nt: TGTGCCAGCAGCTTCCCCTCTACAGGGTACATCAACTATGGCTACACCTTC
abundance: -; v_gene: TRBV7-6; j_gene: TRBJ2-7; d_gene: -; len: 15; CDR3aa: CASSLDTGYTYEQYF; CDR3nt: TGTGCCAGCAGCTTAGATACAGGTTATACCTACGAGCAGTACTTC
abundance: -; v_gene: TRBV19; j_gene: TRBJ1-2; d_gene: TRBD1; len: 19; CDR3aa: CASRTPGQGARRTNYGYTF; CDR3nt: TGTGCCAGTAGGACCCCGGGACAGGGGGCGCGTCGGACCAACTATGGCTACACCTTC